The 21 T cell receptor beta chains in this list originate from one sample, sequenced in a study of brain T cells in children with intractable seizures. The protocol was immunoSEQ multiplex PCR, while the TCRdb copy is restricted to in-frame clones and leaves out a portion. The sample consists of a few hundred thousand clones, over 90% of them appearing once. Specified time point: blood from clinic visit 5 months post-surgery; TSC patient then seizure free. This sample comprised peripheral blood, obtained about 5 months after surgery. All receptors come from a boy under two years old with tuberous sclerosis and intractable seizures.

The CDR3: CASSPRLAGGSSYNEQFF. CDR3 DNA: TGTGCCAGCTCACCACGGCTAGCGGGGGGTAGCTCCTACAATGAGCAGTTCTTC. The chain has TRBV18 and TRBJ2-1; 11 nucleotides align to TRBD2. Trimming removed 1 base from V and 0 bases from J; junction bases left unmatched: 5. The CDR3 loop spans 18 amino acids. CDR1 and CDR2 (germline): KGHSH, LQKENI.

The chain has TRBV20-1 and TRBJ2-1, with D unclear. Trimming removed 0 bases from V and 7 bases from J, with 1 base in between. Germline CDR1 and CDR2: DFQATT and SNEGSKA (reference sequence). The CDR3 runs 10 residues. The CDR3 DNA is TGCAGTGCTAGAGAGAATGAGCAGTTCTTC. Protein product: CSARENEQFF.

The chain combines TRBV27 with TRBJ2-7; 9 positions agree with TRBD1. This CDR3 is built from 14 residues. CDR1 is MNHEY, CDR2 SMNVEV, per germline (reference sequence). V lost 5 bases, J lost 2 bases, and 4 bases stayed unmatched. This CDR3 is CASSRYRGPYEQYF. The CDR3 region has the DNA TGTGCCAGCAGTCGTTACAGGGGGCCCTACGAGCAGTACTTC.

This rearrangement joins TRBV2 to TRBJ2-5; the D gene is possibly TRBD1 (5 bases). The V gene lost 6 bases and the J gene lost 4 bases, with 9 bases spanning the gap. This CDR3 has 12 amino acids. The germline gives CDR1 SNHLY, CDR2 FYNNEI. CDR3 in DNA: TGTGCCAGCAGGCAGGGAACAGAGACCCAGTACTTC. Amino acid sequence: CASRQGTETQYF.

The rearrangement uses TRBV11-2 and TRBJ1-1, with TRBD1 as a possible D gene (6 bases). This CDR3 is 14 amino acids long. Germline V gives CDR1 SGHAT, CDR2 FQNNGV. Trimming took off 0 bases at V and 4 bases at J, with 9 bases between the two ends. The CDR3 sequence is CASSLDGGGTEAFF. The CDR3 DNA reads as TGTGCCAGCAGCTTAGACGGGGGCGGCACTGAAGCTTTCTTT.

CDR3 residues: CASRDMGNNSPLHF. CDR3 DNA sequence: TGTGCCAGCAGGGATATGGGGAATAATTCACCCCTCCACTTT. This chain connects TRBV27 to TRBJ1-6; D not certain. V lost 6 bases, J lost 5 bases, and 11 bases lay in between. The CDR3 has 14 residues. Germline CDR1 and CDR2: MNHEY and SMNVEV (reference sequence).

This rearrangement joins TRBV4-1 to TRBJ2-2; D unresolved. The CDR3 has 13 amino acids. V lost 6 bases to trimming and J lost 5 bases, with 10 bases between them. The germline CDR1 and CDR2 sequences are MGHRA and YSYEKL. The CDR3 nucleotides read TGCGCCAGCAGGCCGAAAGCTACCGGGGAGCTGTTTTTT. It encodes CASRPKATGELFF.

This chain links TRBV25-1 with TRBJ2-3; TRBD2 agrees at 9 bases. V lost 1 base to trimming and J lost 8 bases; unmatched junction nucleotides: 10. This CDR3 spans 16 amino acids. Germline assignment: CDR1 MGHDK and CDR2 SYGVNS. CDR3 sequence reads: CASSEFGGGRAGTQYF. CDR3 DNA: TGTGCCAGCAGTGAATTTGGGGGCGGGAGGGCCGGTACGCAGTATTTT. Variable domain in full (rest from reference TRBV25-1 and TRBJ2-3): EADIYQTPRYLVIGTGKKITLECSQTMGHDKMYWYQQDPGMELHLIHYSYGVNSTEKGDLSSESTVSRIRTEHFPLTLESARPSHTSQYLCASSEFGGGRAGTQYFGPGTRLTVL.

The CDR3 here is CASSLGRDSYGYTF. CDR3 bases: TGCGCCAGCAGCTTGGGAAGGGACAGCTATGGCTACACCTTC. This chain uses TRBV5-1 with TRBJ1-2, with 7 bases matching TRBD1. Germline V gene sequence: CDR1 SGHRS, CDR2 YFSETQ. V gave up 0 bases and J gave up 4 bases; unmatched junction bases: 3. The CDR3 runs 14 residues.

The rearrangement links TRBV14 to TRBJ1-2, with D perhaps matching TRBD1 (6 bases). The germline V gene has CDR1 SGHDN and CDR2 FVKESK. The CDR3 runs to 14 residues. V was pared by 1 base and J by 5 bases, with 11 bases between. Here the CDR3 reads CASSQAGTIYGYTF. The DNA of the CDR3 is TGTGCCAGCAGCCAAGCTGGGACAATATATGGCTACACCTTC.

The rearrangement links TRBV29-1 to TRBJ2-2; D tentatively reads TRBD1 or TRBD2 (6 bases each). Germline CDR1 and CDR2: SQVTM and ANQGSEA. The CDR3 has 15 amino acids. V lost 5 bases to trimming and J lost 3 bases, with 16 bases between them. The CDR3 region is CSVLSPEGDTGELFF. CDR3 nucleotide sequence: TGCAGCGTTCTCTCCCCGGAGGGGGACACCGGGGAGCTGTTTTTT.

The chain joins TRBV27 to TRBJ2-7; D is undetermined. Trimming left V 5 bases short and J 1 base short, with 9 bases between. Germline lookup yields CDR1 MNHEY and CDR2 SMNVEV (reference sequence). The CDR3 is 13 amino acids. The CDR3 DNA reads TGTGCCAGCAGTATCACAGTTTCCTACGAGCAGTACTTC. Protein sequence: CASSITVSYEQYF.

The rearrangement links TRBV4-1 to TRBJ2-5, with TRBD2 matching over 8 bases. Germline trimming cut 4 bases from V and 5 bases from J; bases unmatched to any gene: 15. Germline assignment: CDR1 MGHRA and CDR2 YSYEKL. The CDR3 sequence is 17 residues long. This CDR3 is CASSRRDAGGPLETQYF. The CDR3, as DNA: TGCGCCAGCAGCCGGCGGGATGCGGGGGGCCCACTGGAGACCCAGTACTTC.

The chain uses TRBV14 and TRBJ2-7; D is uncertain. CDR1 and CDR2 (germline): SGHDN, FVKESK. Trimming left V 1 base short and J 7 bases short, with 14 bases between. The CDR3 totals 14 residues. CDR3 residues: CASSQAGLTREQYF. The DNA for the CDR3 is TGTGCCAGCAGCCAAGCCGGCCTTACCCGGGAGCAGTACTTC.

A word on this clone: The identical CDR3 is also encoded by other nucleotide sequences in the sample. Here the CDR3 DNA reads TGCAGTGCTAGACAATACAATGAGCAGTTCTTC. Its protein is CSARQYNEQFF. The V and J genes are TRBV20-1 and TRBJ2-1, with no clear D. Germline V gives CDR1 DFQATT, CDR2 SNEGSKA (reference sequence). The CDR3 has 11 residues. Deletions cut 2 bases from V and 4 bases from J, with 3 bases between.

The chain employs TRBV6-5 and TRBJ1-4; D is ambiguous. V lost 8 bases and J lost 7, with 8 bases in between. CDR3 length equals 11 residues. Germline V CDR1 and CDR2: MNHEY, SVGAGI. CDR3 loop: CASRESEKLFF. CDR3 DNA: TGTGCCAGCCGGGAATCTGAAAAACTGTTTTTT.

V is TRBV30 and J is TRBJ1-6, with D possibly matching TRBD1 (5 bases). Trimming shortened V by 2 bases and J by 8 bases, and 10 bases separated the two germline ends. Germline CDR1 reads GTSNPN; CDR2 reads SVGIG (reference sequence). The CDR3 spans 13 residues. CDR3 sequence reads: CAWSTGVDSPLHF. CDR3 DNA: TGTGCCTGGAGTACAGGCGTGGATTCACCCCTCCACTTT.

This clone was detected once. The J gene is TRBJ2-5, the V gene TRBV21-1. TRBV21-1 has pseudogene status. The CDR3 sequence is 14 residues long. This CDR3 is CASLDGTQGETQYF. For the CDR3, the DNA is TGTGCCAGTCTAGATGGGACGCAGGGAGAGACCCAGTACTTC.

This sequence joins TRBV4-2 and TRBJ1-4; TRBD1 might be the D (6 bases). The length of the CDR3 is 17 residues. Trimming took off 3 bases at V and 6 bases at J, with 20 bases between the two ends. The germline gives CDR1 LGHNA, CDR2 YNFKEQ. CDR3 residues: CASSQIPRQAGDEKLFF. The CDR3 region has the DNA TGTGCCAGCAGCCAGATCCCCAGACAGGCTGGGGATGAAAAACTGTTTTTT.

This clone was counted a single time. The genes are TRBV28 and TRBJ2-7; 8 positions match TRBD1. The CDR3 is made up of 13 amino acids. Germline V lookup: CDR1 MDHEN, CDR2 SYDVKM. Losses at the gene ends were 11 bases for V and 0 bases for J; bases not matched to a gene: 6. CDR3 amino acids: CAVQGGPSYEQYF. CDR3 bases: TGTGCCGTACAGGGGGGACCCTCCTACGAGCAGTACTTC.

The V gene is TRBV6-2 or TRBV6-3, the J gene TRBJ2-7, with 9 bases fitting TRBD2. The germline CDR1 and CDR2 sequences are MNHEY and SVGEGT. The ends lost 0 bases at V and 0 bases at J; junction bases unmatched: 9. The CDR3 is 18 amino acids. This chain's CDR3 is CASSYSILAGPDSYEQYF. For the CDR3, the DNA is TGTGCCAGCAGTTACTCGATACTAGCGGGTCCAGACTCCTACGAGCAGTACTTC.